The 7 T cell receptor beta chains reported below all come from one sample, sequenced in a study of blood T cell repertoires in COVID-19 (dated by TCRdb to the early 2020s). Library preparation used the immunoSEQ multiplex PCR assay. TCRdb holds this immuneACCESS table with in-frame rearrangements only. Some clones are missing; in checked studies, unresolved V genes explain under half, and the rest has no known cause. The sample includes some 72,000 clones, with roughly 90% observed a single time. The ten largest account for about 0.56% of the sample. What was sequenced was peripheral blood. The receptors originated from a man between 60 and 75 years old with acute or convalescent COVID-19.

CDR3 region: CAWSLISYGYTF. CDR3 DNA: TGTGCCTGGAGTCTTATTTCCTATGGCTACACCTTC. The chain employs TRBV30 and TRBJ1-2; no clear D. The CDR3 is 12 amino acids. V gave up 2 bases and J gave up 4 bases, with 8 bases separating them. Germline CDR1 reads GTSNPN; CDR2 reads SVGIG (reference sequence). Complete variable domain (other parts from reference TRBV30 and TRBJ1-2): SQTIHQWPATLVQPVGSPLSLECTVEGTSNPNLYWYRQAAGRGLQLLFYSVGIGQISSEVPQNLSASRPQDRQFILSSKKLLLSDSGFYLCAWSLISYGYTFGSGTRLTVV.

The chain is built from TRBV2 and TRBJ2-7; D gene ambiguous. Trimming removed 5 bases from V and 0 bases from J, with 5 bases in between. The CDR3 has 12 amino acids. CDR1 is SNHLY, CDR2 FYNNEI, per germline. Written as DNA, the CDR3 is TGTGCCAGCAGTAGGAGCTCCTACGAGCAGTACTTC. This sequence encodes CASSRSSYEQYF. Complete variable domain (other parts from reference TRBV2 and TRBJ2-7): EPEVTQTPSHQVTQMGQEVILRCVPISNHLYFYWYRQILGQKVEFLVSFYNNEISEKSEIFDDQFSVERPDGSNFTLKIRSTKLEDSAMYFCASSRSSYEQYFGPGTRLTVT.

This sequence joins TRBV6-5 and TRBJ1-2; D remains ambiguous. Between the trimmed V and J ends, which lost 0 bases and 2 bases, there was a span of 7 bases. The germline V gene encodes CDR1 MNHEY and CDR2 SVGAGI. This CDR3 is built from 14 residues. CDR3 in amino acids: CASSYSGGNYGYTF. The CDR3 DNA is TGTGCCAGCAGTTACTCGGGCGGGAACTATGGCTACACCTTC.

The J gene is TRBJ1-5, the V gene TRBV12-3 or TRBV12-4; D gene uncertain. The CDR3 has 13 residues. Trimming took off 7 bases at V and 6 bases at J, with 13 bases between the two ends. CDR3 bases: TGTGCCAGCACGCGGTCGGATTTTCAGCCCCAGCATTTT. Its translation is CASTRSDFQPQHF.

The V call is TRBV7-7, the J call TRBJ2-3; D uncertain. V lost 2 bases and J lost 3, with 9 bases in between. The length of the CDR3 is 14 residues. Germline values: CDR1 SSHAT, CDR2 FNYEAQ (reference sequence). The CDR3 coding sequence is TGTGCCAGCAGCTTACAGTTCGGGACAGATACGCAGTATTTT. Its protein product is CASSLQFGTDTQYF.

This chain links TRBV5-1 with TRBJ2-7, with D perhaps matching TRBD1 (5 bases). The CDR3 consists of 15 residues. V was shortened by 1 base and J by 3 bases, with 14 bases between the two germline ends. Germline V gene sequence: CDR1 SGHRS, CDR2 YFSETQ. The CDR3 DNA reads as TGCGCCAGCAGCTTGAACCAGGGTATTCTCTACGAGCAGTACTTC. Protein: CASSLNQGILYEQYF.

The chain has TRBV9 and TRBJ2-4; 7 bases are shared with TRBD1. The germline gives CDR1 SGDLS, CDR2 YYNGEE. The J segment lost 1 base and the V segment lost 3 bases, leaving 7 bases of the junction unmatched. This CDR3 is 16 amino acids long. CDR3 bases: TGTGCCAGCAGCGCCACAGGGGTAGGGGCCAAAAACATTCAGTACTTC. It translates to CASSATGVGAKNIQYF. Supplemented by reference TRBV9 and TRBJ2-4, the full variable domain reads DSGVTQTPKHLITATGQRVTLRCSPRSGDLSVYWYQQSLDQGLQFLIQYYNGEERAKGNILERFSAQQFPDLHSELNLSSLELGDSALYFCASSATGVGAKNIQYFGAGTRLSVL.